The clone carrying this T cell receptor (beta chain) occurred many times. The data derive from a study of early T cells in non-severe SARS-CoV-2 infection. Overall study context: Bulk RNA taken from unsorted whole blood was sequenced, leaving chains unpaired.

Unique molecular identifiers were added to individual cDNA molecules. From the 5' RACE reads, TCRdb called clonotypes with MiXCR, one entry per CDR3 protein. The repertoire includes approximately 81,000 distinct CDR3 sequences, 5% to 6.5% of them detected once, and about 8% sits in the top ten. The germline V gene encodes CDR1 SEHNR and CDR2 FQNEAQ (reference sequence). CDR3 length: 17 amino acids. Germline trimming cut 5 bases from V and 4 bases from J; bases unmatched to any gene: 12. Sequencing was done on a sample of whole blood. This receptor was obtained from an adult who was a healthcare worker with PCR-confirmed SARS-CoV-2 infection or an uninfected control (not recorded which). The chain links TRBV7-9 to TRBJ2-5; 11 bases line up with TRBD2. As DNA, the CDR3 is TGTGCCAGCAGCCCCGGGACTAGCGGCTTTAGGGTAGAGACCCAGTACTTC. Translation: CASSPGTSGFRVETQYF.